The 17 T cell receptor beta chains below were found in one sample sequenced in a study of graft-versus-host responses after intestinal transplantation. These TCRs' antigens remain unknown. The repertoire was sequenced with immunoSEQ multiplex PCR; TCRdb's copy has only in-frame clones and lacks some. The sample shows tens of thousands of clones, around 92% of them seen only once. Material: unstimulated CD4+ T cells sorted from spleen or lymph node cells, obtained before transplant. The receptors were gathered from a human donor who was the organ donor for an intestinal transplant.

The rearrangement uses TRBV7-3 and TRBJ1-6; 8 bases match TRBD1. V shed 6 bases and J 4 bases; nucleotides not matched to a gene: 5. The CDR3 is 15 residues long. Germline V gene data show CDR1 as SGHTA and CDR2 as FQGTGA. The CDR3 coding sequence is TGTGCCAGCAGTCAGGACAGGGCTTATAATTCACCCCTCCACTTT. This codes for CASSQDRAYNSPLHF.

This chain uses TRBV11-2 with TRBJ2-3, with 9 bases that match TRBD2. Trimming took 4 bases from V and 4 from J; bases not matched to a gene: 9. Looked up from germline, CDR1 is SGHAT and CDR2 is FQNNGV. The CDR3 covers 16 residues. CDR3 in amino acids: CASSSGGRGGPDTQYF. Written as DNA, the CDR3 is TGTGCCAGCAGCTCTGGAGGGCGGGGGGGCCCAGATACGCAGTATTTT.

This chain uses TRBV6-5 with TRBJ1-1; TRBD1 matches 9 bases. The V segment lost 4 bases and the J segment 4 bases; nucleotides outside the gene matches: 7. CDR1 and CDR2 from the germline V gene are MNHEY and SVGAGI. The length of the CDR3 is 15 residues. The CDR3 is CASSSLRDRVTEAFF. CDR3 nucleotides: TGTGCCAGCAGTTCGTTACGGGACAGGGTCACTGAAGCTTTCTTT.

The genes are TRBV6-1 and TRBJ1-2; possibly TRBD1 for D (5 bases). The CDR3 runs to 14 residues. V dropped 3 bases and J dropped 4 bases, with 12 bases sitting between them. CDR1 is MNHNS and CDR2 is SASEGT in the germline V gene. CDR3 amino acids: CASSDYRDGYGYTF. For the CDR3, the DNA is TGTGCCAGCAGTGATTACCGGGACGGCTATGGCTACACCTTC.

Here the CDR3 reads CASSFRGAGDEQFF. CDR3 DNA sequence: TGTGCCAGCAGCTTCAGGGGGGCAGGGGATGAGCAGTTCTTC. The chain has TRBV7-9 and TRBJ2-1; maybe TRBD1 (7 bases). The germline V gene has CDR1 SEHNR and CDR2 FQNEAQ (reference sequence). The CDR3 extends over 14 amino acids. The V and J ends lost 3 bases and 8 bases respectively, with 14 bases between them.

The CDR3 DNA follows: TGCGCCAGCAGCCTGACTAGCGGGGGGGCAGATACGCAGTATTTT. Residues: CASSLTSGGADTQYF. The V gene is TRBV4-3, the J gene TRBJ2-3; TRBD2 aligns across 14 bases. CDR3 length: 15 amino acids. The V gene end was trimmed by 4 bases and the J gene end by 4 bases; junction bases not matched to a gene: 1. Looked up from germline, CDR1 is LGHNA and CDR2 is YSLEER.

V usage is TRBV19 and J usage is TRBJ1-2; 11 bases are a match to TRBD1. This CDR3 is built from 14 residues. Germline V gene lookup returns CDR1 LNHDA and CDR2 SQIVND (reference sequence). V gave up 3 bases and J gave up 3 bases; unmatched junction bases: 0. DNA for the CDR3: TGTGCCAGTAGTATGGGACAGGGGGACTATGGCTACACCTTC. This translates into CASSMGQGDYGYTF.

The CDR3 loop reads CASSGAGELFF. CDR3 coding DNA: TGTGCCAGCAGCGGGGCGGGGGAGCTGTTTTTT. The chain combines TRBV6-5 with TRBJ2-2, with D perhaps matching TRBD1 or TRBD2 (5 bases each). V lost 6 bases, J lost 8 bases, and 7 bases lay in between. CDR1 MNHEY and CDR2 SVGAGI come from the germline V gene. This CDR3 is built from 11 residues.

V gene TRBV4-3 combines with J gene TRBJ2-5; 10 positions agree with TRBD2. The CDR3 spans 16 residues. Per germline, CDR1 LGHNA and CDR2 YSLEER. After removal of 4 bases from V and 5 bases from J, the junction contained 10 bases not matched to a gene. DNA of the CDR3: TGCGCCAGCAGCCCCGAACTAGCGGGGCTACGCGAGACCCAGTACTTC. Residues: CASSPELAGLRETQYF.

This clone appeared once. The chain employs TRBV7-9 and TRBJ2-5, with D perhaps TRBD2 (5 bases). The germline gives CDR1 SEHNR, CDR2 FQNEAQ (reference sequence). The CDR3 sequence is 13 residues long. V was shortened by 6 bases and J by 4 bases, with 12 bases between the two germline ends. The CDR3 coding sequence is TGTGCCAGCAGTCTCCGACGGGGAGAGACCCAGTACTTC. Translating it yields CASSLRRGETQYF.

This chain uses TRBV29-1 with TRBJ2-3; 10 bases agree with TRBD2. The V segment lost 2 bases and the J segment 5 bases; nucleotides outside the gene matches: 7. Germline loops: CDR1 SQVTM, CDR2 ANQGSEA. The CDR3 runs 15 residues. CDR3 amino acids: CSVELSGGAGDTQYF. The CDR3 nucleotides read TGCAGCGTTGAACTGAGCGGGGGGGCCGGAGATACGCAGTATTTT.

The V and J genes are TRBV28 and TRBJ2-2; D may be TRBD1 (6 bases). Germline CDR1 is MDHEN and CDR2 is SYDVKM. The CDR3 length is 14 residues. The V and J ends lost 9 bases and 2 bases respectively, with 13 bases between them. The CDR3 region has the DNA TGTGCCAGTGGGGGCAGGGCTAACACCGGGGAGCTGTTTTTT. It codes for CASGGRANTGELFF.

The gene calls are TRBV7-6 and TRBJ2-3; 8 bases match TRBD2. This CDR3 contains 17 residues. Germline CDR1 is SGHVS and CDR2 is FNYEAQ. V gave up 2 bases and J gave up 1 base; unmatched junction bases: 8. CDR3 residues: CASSLKSGGAGTDTQYF. The CDR3 DNA is TGTGCCAGCAGCTTAAAATCCGGGGGGGCCGGCACAGATACGCAGTATTTT.

The chain joins TRBV19 to TRBJ1-6; D unresolved. This CDR3 is 13 amino acids long. Per the germline V gene, CDR1 is LNHDA and CDR2 is SQIVND (reference sequence). The V end lost 3 bases, the J end lost 9 bases, and 9 bases lay between the germline ends. CDR3 region: CASSMRQGSPLHF. The CDR3 DNA reads TGTGCCAGTAGTATGCGACAAGGTTCACCCCTCCACTTT.

The chain is built from TRBV21-1 and TRBJ2-5; TRBD1 is the table's D call, not checked against the DNA. TRBV21-1 is a known pseudogene. The CDR3 sequence is 16 residues long. CDR3 in DNA: TGTGCCAGCAGCAAAGCGGTCCGGAACAGGGGGGAGACCCAGTACTTC. This gives the protein CASSKAVRNRGETQYF.

CDR3 sequence reads: CASSQDLPGLLTGELFF. The CDR3 nucleotides are TGTGCCAGCAGCCAAGATCTGCCGGGACTTCTTACGGGGGAGCTGTTTTTT. The rearrangement uses TRBV4-2 and TRBJ2-2; perhaps TRBD2 as D (6 bases). The CDR3 loop spans 17 amino acids. CDR1 and CDR2 (germline): LGHNA, YNFKEQ. With 0 bases removed from V and 8 bases from J, the gap between germline ends came to 19 bases.

The chain is built from TRBV5-1 and TRBJ2-3, with a tentative D call TRBD1 (5 bases). The germline V and J ends were trimmed by 4 bases and 5 bases, with 17 bases remaining between them. This CDR3 region has 15 residues. CDR1 and CDR2 from the germline V gene are SGHRS and YFSETQ. This CDR3 reads CASSPNRMGQDTQYF. As DNA, the CDR3 is TGCGCCAGCAGCCCCAATCGGATGGGGCAAGATACGCAGTATTTT. Drawing the rest from reference TRBV5-1 and TRBJ2-3, the complete variable domain is KAGVTQTPRYLIKTRGQQVTLSCSPISGHRSVSWYQQTPGQGLQFLFEYFSETQRNKGNFPGRFSGRQFSNSRSEMNVSTLELGDSALYLCASSPNRMGQDTQYFGPGTRLTVL.